The rows below give T cell receptor beta chains drawn from one sample of a study of blood T cell repertoires in COVID-19. Repertoires were generated with immunoSEQ multiplex PCR, while TCRdb's copy carries only in-frame clones and drops some. The profile covers 60,000 to 65,000 clones, with 72% appearing a single time and 4.5% to 5% taken by the ten largest. Input material: peripheral blood. These receptors were obtained from a woman between 70 and 85 years old with COVID-19, enrolled during active disease. The conserved cysteine and the conserved F or W are not part of the CDR3 here. Each record gives: V gene, J gene, CDR3 protein.

>TRBV27|TRBJ2-1
ASSLKTSGGVRNEQF
>TRBV10-2|TRBJ2-1
ASRPGQTGDEQF
>TRBV6-1|TRBJ1-2
ASSRPGLDYGYT
>TRBV6-5|TRBJ1-4
ASGNRATEKLF
>TRBV7-2|TRBJ1-2
ASSLVTGNLVDGYT
>TRBV3-1/TRBV3-2|TRBJ2-2
ASSTGIRGLAGPNTGELF
>TRBV9|TRBJ1-2
ASSVDTGGFYGYT
>TRBV18|TRBJ2-3
ASSPPGLGPSTDTQY
>TRBV10-3|TRBJ2-1
AISRDSPGWDEQF
>TRBV25-1|TRBJ1-5
ASTAGISNQPQH
>TRBV2|TRBJ1-2
ASRGLPSNYGYT
>TRBV6-5|TRBJ1-2
ASTRTGTVQDGYT
>TRBV27|TRBJ1-5
ASSLSGQVNQPQH
>TRBV9|TRBJ2-5
ASSPTSGRGETQY
>TRBV11-3|TRBJ2-5
ASTPSAQETQY
>TRBV10-2|TRBJ1-3
ASSGQGSSGNTIY
>TRBV9|TRBJ1-4
ASSVGTGVNEKLF
>TRBV14|TRBJ1-1
ASSQGLFRRTGRNTEAF
>TRBV5-6|TRBJ1-2
ASSVTRQGGGYGYT
>TRBV7-2|TRBJ2-3
ASSLGPGRTDTQY
>TRBV3-1/TRBV3-2|TRBJ1-2
ASSQGLNGYT
>TRBV25-1|TRBJ2-5
ASSELGGSETQY
>TRBV5-4|TRBJ2-1
ASSPMTGTYNEQF
>TRBV2|TRBJ2-5
ASSGGLAGGETQY
>TRBV10-3|TRBJ2-3
AISEPGTSGPLTDTQY
>TRBV7-2|TRBJ2-3
ASRYNRDHTQY
>TRBV9|TRBJ2-4
ASSVGGTGDIQY
>TRBV6-5|TRBJ2-1
ASSLTGIRDNEQF
>TRBV3-1/TRBV3-2|TRBJ2-5
ASSHRGGRETQY
>TRBV7-9|TRBJ1-3
ASRGQLSGNTIY